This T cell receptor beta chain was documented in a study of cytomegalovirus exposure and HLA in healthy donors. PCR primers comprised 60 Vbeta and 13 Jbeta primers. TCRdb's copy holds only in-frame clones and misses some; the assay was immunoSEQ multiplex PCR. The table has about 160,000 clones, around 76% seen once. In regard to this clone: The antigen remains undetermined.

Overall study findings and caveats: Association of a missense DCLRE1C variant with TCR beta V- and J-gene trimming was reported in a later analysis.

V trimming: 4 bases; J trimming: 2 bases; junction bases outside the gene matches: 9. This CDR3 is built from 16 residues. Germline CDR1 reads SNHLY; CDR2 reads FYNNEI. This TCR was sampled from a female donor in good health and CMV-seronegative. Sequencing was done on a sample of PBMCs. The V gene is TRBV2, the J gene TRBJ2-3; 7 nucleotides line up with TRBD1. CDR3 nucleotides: TGTGCCAGCAGTGCCCAACAGGGGTTTCTCACAGATACGCAGTATTTT. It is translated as CASSAQQGFLTDTQYF.